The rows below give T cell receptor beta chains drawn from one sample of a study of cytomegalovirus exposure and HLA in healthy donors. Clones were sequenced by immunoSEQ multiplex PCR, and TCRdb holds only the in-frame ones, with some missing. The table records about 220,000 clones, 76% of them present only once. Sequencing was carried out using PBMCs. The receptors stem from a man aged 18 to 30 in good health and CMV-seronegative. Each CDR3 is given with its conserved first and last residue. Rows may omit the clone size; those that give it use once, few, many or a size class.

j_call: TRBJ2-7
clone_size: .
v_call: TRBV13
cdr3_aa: CASSTRLAGIYEQYF

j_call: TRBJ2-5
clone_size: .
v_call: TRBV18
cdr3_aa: CASSPGRAETQYF

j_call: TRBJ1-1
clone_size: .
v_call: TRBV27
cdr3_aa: CASSWQGGLGTEAFF

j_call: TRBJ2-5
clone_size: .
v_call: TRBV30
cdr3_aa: CAWSGRGETQYF

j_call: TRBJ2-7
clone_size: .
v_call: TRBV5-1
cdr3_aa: CASSSGGRRSYEQYF

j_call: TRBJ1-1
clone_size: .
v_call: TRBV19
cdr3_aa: CASSTPQGVNTEAFF

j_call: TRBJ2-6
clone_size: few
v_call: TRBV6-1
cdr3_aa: CAGDRAGANVLTF

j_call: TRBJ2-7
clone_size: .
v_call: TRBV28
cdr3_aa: CASSSGQGPSYEQYF

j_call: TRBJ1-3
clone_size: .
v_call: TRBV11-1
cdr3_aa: CASSLTVFSGNTIYF

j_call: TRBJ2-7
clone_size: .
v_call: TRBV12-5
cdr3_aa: CASGSSQGAYEQYF